Listed below are T cell receptor beta chains from one sample, sequenced in a study of T cells after yellow fever vaccination. MiXCR, applied by TCRdb to the 5' RACE reads, yields one record per CDR3 protein. The data show 500,000 to 650,000 distinct CDR3 sequences, about 12% seen once. The sequencing here drew on PBMCs, taken on the day of the yellow fever booster vaccination. The source of these receptors is a man aged 30-40 years who received the YFV17D yellow fever vaccine. Both conserved end residues are part of each CDR3. Fields, in order: J gene, V gene, clone size, D gene, CDR3 DNA, CDR3 protein. The D gene is left open where the match is weak. Not every row has a clone size; where given, it reads once, few, many or a size class.

j_gene: TRBJ2-7
v_gene: TRBV5-1
abundance: few
d_gene: TRBD2
CDR3nt: TGCGCCAGCAGCTTGGTTCGGACTAGCGGGAACCGTCCCCTCTCCTACGAGCAGTACTTC
CDR3aa: CASSLVRTSGNRPLSYEQYF

j_gene: TRBJ2-3
v_gene: TRBV20-1
abundance: -
d_gene: -
CDR3nt: TGCAGTGCTAGCCTGGGGAATACAGATACGCAGTATTTT
CDR3aa: CSASLGNTDTQYF

j_gene: TRBJ2-1
v_gene: TRBV21-1
abundance: few
d_gene: -
CDR3nt: TGTGCCAGCAGCGAGACAGGGAGCGGGAATGAGCAGTTCTTC
CDR3aa: CASSETGSGNEQFF

j_gene: TRBJ2-2
v_gene: TRBV19
abundance: few
d_gene: -
CDR3nt: TGTGCCAGTAGTATATACACAGGGAATGGCGGGGAGCTGTTTTTT
CDR3aa: CASSIYTGNGGELFF

j_gene: TRBJ2-3
v_gene: TRBV7-2
abundance: few
d_gene: TRBD2
CDR3nt: TGTGCCAGCAGCTTAGACTCGGGGGGGCAGTATTTT
CDR3aa: CASSLDSGGQYF

j_gene: TRBJ2-7
v_gene: TRBV3-1
abundance: -
d_gene: -
CDR3nt: TGTGCCAGCAGCCACGGACCCGAAGGGGAGCAGTACTTC
CDR3aa: CASSHGPEGEQYF

j_gene: TRBJ2-1
v_gene: TRBV5-4
abundance: many
d_gene: -
CDR3nt: TGTGCCAGCAGCTTAGGTACCGAATCACACGCTGAGCAGTTCTTC
CDR3aa: CASSLGTESHAEQFF

j_gene: TRBJ2-7
v_gene: TRBV5-1
abundance: -
d_gene: TRBD2
CDR3nt: TGCGCCAGCAGCTTTGGTTGGACTAGCCTTAACTACGAGCAGTACTTC
CDR3aa: CASSFGWTSLNYEQYF

j_gene: TRBJ2-3
v_gene: TRBV28
abundance: -
d_gene: -
CDR3nt: TGTGCCAGCAGTTTTCTGATAGGCACAGATACGCAGTATTTT
CDR3aa: CASSFLIGTDTQYF

j_gene: TRBJ1-6
v_gene: TRBV7-2
abundance: few
d_gene: -
CDR3nt: TGTGCCAGCAGAGGGGGAACCTATAATTCACCCCTCCACTTT
CDR3aa: CASRGGTYNSPLHF

j_gene: TRBJ2-7
v_gene: TRBV3-1
abundance: many
d_gene: -
CDR3nt: TGTGCCAGCAGCCGTCAGGGGCGGGAGCAGTACTTC
CDR3aa: CASSRQGREQYF

j_gene: TRBJ1-2
v_gene: TRBV7-2
abundance: few
d_gene: TRBD1
CDR3nt: TGTGCCAGCAGCCATCCGACAGGGGGCCACTATGGCTACACCTTC
CDR3aa: CASSHPTGGHYGYTF

j_gene: TRBJ2-1
v_gene: TRBV14
abundance: few
d_gene: -
CDR3nt: TGTGCCAGCAGCCAATATGGACTGCCCAACAATGAGCAGTTCTTC
CDR3aa: CASSQYGLPNNEQFF

j_gene: TRBJ2-2
v_gene: TRBV4-3
abundance: few
d_gene: -
CDR3nt: TGCGCCAGCAGCCAAGTAGCAGACGGACTGAACACCGGGGAGCTGTTTTTT
CDR3aa: CASSQVADGLNTGELFF

j_gene: TRBJ2-1
v_gene: TRBV12-3/TRBV12-4
abundance: few
d_gene: -
CDR3nt: TGTGCCAGCAGTGCTTTACAGGCTCGGGAGCAGTTCTTC
CDR3aa: CASSALQAREQFF

j_gene: TRBJ2-1
v_gene: TRBV7-9
abundance: -
d_gene: -
CDR3nt: TGTGCCAGCAGTCCCCAGGCCGGCTACAATGAGCAGTTCTTC
CDR3aa: CASSPQAGYNEQFF

j_gene: TRBJ2-7
v_gene: TRBV6-5
abundance: few
d_gene: TRBD2
CDR3nt: TGTGCCAGCAGTTCTCGGGAGGGACGGATCTACTACGAGCAGTACTTC
CDR3aa: CASSSREGRIYYEQYF

j_gene: TRBJ2-2
v_gene: TRBV18
abundance: -
d_gene: TRBD1
CDR3nt: TGTGCCAGCTCACCAGACAGGGCCGCCGGGGAGCTGTTTTTT
CDR3aa: CASSPDRAAGELFF

j_gene: TRBJ2-3
v_gene: TRBV20-1
abundance: -
d_gene: TRBD2
CDR3nt: TGCAGTGCTAGGGGAGCTTCTAGCGGGACCACAGATACGCAGTATTTT
CDR3aa: CSARGASSGTTDTQYF

j_gene: TRBJ2-1
v_gene: TRBV28
abundance: few
d_gene: -
CDR3nt: TGTGCCAGCAGTTTTCAGCGGTATGAGCAGTTCTTC
CDR3aa: CASSFQRYEQFF

j_gene: TRBJ2-5
v_gene: TRBV12-3/TRBV12-4
abundance: many
d_gene: TRBD2
CDR3nt: TGTGCCAGCAGTTTACGCGGGAGGGCCCAAGAGACCCAGTACTTC
CDR3aa: CASSLRGRAQETQYF

j_gene: TRBJ1-1
v_gene: TRBV5-1
abundance: -
d_gene: -
CDR3nt: TGCGCCAGCAGGATAGAGTTGAACACTGAAGCTTTCTTT
CDR3aa: CASRIELNTEAFF

j_gene: TRBJ2-3
v_gene: TRBV7-2
abundance: -
d_gene: -
CDR3nt: TGTGCCAGCAGCTGGGCCCTTACAGATACGCAGTATTTT
CDR3aa: CASSWALTDTQYF

j_gene: TRBJ2-7
v_gene: TRBV12-3/TRBV12-4
abundance: many
d_gene: TRBD2
CDR3nt: TGTGCCAGCAGCCCGGGGGGCTACGAGCAGTACTTC
CDR3aa: CASSPGGYEQYF

j_gene: TRBJ2-1
v_gene: TRBV4-1
abundance: few
d_gene: TRBD2
CDR3nt: TGCGCCAGCAGCCAAGAAGATGGGATAGCGGGCCACAATGAGCAGTTCTTC
CDR3aa: CASSQEDGIAGHNEQFF

j_gene: TRBJ2-4
v_gene: TRBV5-1
abundance: few
d_gene: -
CDR3nt: TGCGCCAGCAGCTTCTTAGCCCACTCAGGAAAGCTAGCCAAAAACATTCAGTACTTC
CDR3aa: CASSFLAHSGKLAKNIQYF

j_gene: TRBJ2-3
v_gene: TRBV18
abundance: few
d_gene: TRBD1
CDR3nt: TGTGCCAGCTCACGTCTGGGACAGGGTTCCACAGATACGCAGTATTTT
CDR3aa: CASSRLGQGSTDTQYF

j_gene: TRBJ2-1
v_gene: TRBV6-5
abundance: few
d_gene: -
CDR3nt: TGTGCCAGCAGTTACGGGAGTACCTACAATGAGCAGTTCTTC
CDR3aa: CASSYGSTYNEQFF

j_gene: TRBJ1-2
v_gene: TRBV4-3
abundance: -
d_gene: TRBD1
CDR3nt: TGCGCCAGCAGCCAAGACCTGGGACAGGGTGATGGCTACACCTTC
CDR3aa: CASSQDLGQGDGYTF

j_gene: TRBJ2-5
v_gene: TRBV10-2
abundance: few
d_gene: -
CDR3nt: TGCGCCAGCAGTGAGTCGAGTGGTCTCGGTTTCCGAACCCAGTACTTC
CDR3aa: CASSESSGLGFRTQYF

j_gene: TRBJ2-3
v_gene: TRBV9
abundance: many
d_gene: TRBD2
CDR3nt: TGTGCCAGCAGCGTAGAAGCGGGGACAGATACGCAGTATTTT
CDR3aa: CASSVEAGTDTQYF

j_gene: TRBJ2-7
v_gene: TRBV5-6
abundance: few
d_gene: -
CDR3nt: TGTGCCAGCAACCTCAGGGACGGGGGCTACGAGCAGTACTTC
CDR3aa: CASNLRDGGYEQYF

j_gene: TRBJ2-1
v_gene: TRBV10-3
abundance: -
d_gene: -
CDR3nt: TGTGCCATCGCAGGGTACTTAAATGAGCAGTTCTTC
CDR3aa: CAIAGYLNEQFF

j_gene: TRBJ2-5
v_gene: TRBV11-2
abundance: few
d_gene: TRBD1
CDR3nt: TGTGCCAGCAGCACCCGTACCGGGACAGGCCCAAGAGGAGAGACCCAGTACTTC
CDR3aa: CASSTRTGTGPRGETQYF

j_gene: TRBJ1-1
v_gene: TRBV5-1
abundance: -
d_gene: -
CDR3nt: TGCGCCAGCAGCTCTAGGGAGAGGTCTGAAGCTTTCTTT
CDR3aa: CASSSRERSEAFF

j_gene: TRBJ2-1
v_gene: TRBV4-3
abundance: few
d_gene: -
CDR3nt: TGCGCCAGCAGCCAACTGGGCGGGATGACCTACAATGAGCAGTTCTTC
CDR3aa: CASSQLGGMTYNEQFF

j_gene: TRBJ2-2
v_gene: TRBV9
abundance: few
d_gene: -
CDR3nt: TGTGCCAGCAGCGTAGAGGTTTCCGGGGAGCTGTTTTTT
CDR3aa: CASSVEVSGELFF

j_gene: TRBJ2-3
v_gene: TRBV9
abundance: few
d_gene: -
CDR3nt: TGTGCCAGCAGCGTAGCCCCCGAGCGAGATACGCAGTATTTT
CDR3aa: CASSVAPERDTQYF

j_gene: TRBJ1-2
v_gene: TRBV15
abundance: many
d_gene: TRBD1
CDR3nt: TGTGCCACCAGGGGGACAGGGGATAACTATGGCTACACCTTC
CDR3aa: CATRGTGDNYGYTF

j_gene: TRBJ2-3
v_gene: TRBV7-2
abundance: -
d_gene: -
CDR3nt: TGTGCCAGCATCCCGACCCTCAGCACAGATACGCAGTATTTT
CDR3aa: CASIPTLSTDTQYF

j_gene: TRBJ2-7
v_gene: TRBV2
abundance: -
d_gene: -
CDR3nt: TGTGCCAGCAGTGAAGTCCCGGGCGGGATGGACTACGAGCAGTACTTC
CDR3aa: CASSEVPGGMDYEQYF